This T cell receptor beta chain was captured by sequencing in a study of breast tumors, draining lymph nodes, adjacent tissues. Germline lookup yields CDR1 MNHNS and CDR2 SASEGT. V lost 4 bases to trimming and J lost 6 bases, with 17 bases between them. There are 15 residues in the CDR3. General study findings and limits: Tumor repertoires ranked between lymph nodes and nontumor tissue in diversity, with V and J gene preferences. Luminal-like breast cancer showed significantly higher tumor–nontumor repertoire similarity than basal-like. Tumor T cell lymph node origin was a supported hypothesis, not proven. The data were judged consistent with most tumor T cells coming from lymph node and expanding in tumor.

TCRdb reanalysed the multiplex PCR reads using MiXCR and keeps one entry per CDR3 protein. The data hold some 150,000 distinct CDR3 sequences, with approximately 33% observed a single time. This clonotype was recorded at least ten times. No antigen is known for it. Samples came from axillary lymph nodes draining the breast cancer. The receptor was isolated from a female donor with breast cancer. Some clones in this sample may be carry-over from other donors' samples. The specimen sequenced was axillary lymph node tissue. The chain couples TRBV6-1 to TRBJ2-3; D is perhaps TRBD2 (6 bases). CDR3 nucleotides: TGTGCCAGCAGTGGGTCGGGACTTTCTTCCGATACGCAGTATTTT. Encoded protein: CASSGSGLSSDTQYF.